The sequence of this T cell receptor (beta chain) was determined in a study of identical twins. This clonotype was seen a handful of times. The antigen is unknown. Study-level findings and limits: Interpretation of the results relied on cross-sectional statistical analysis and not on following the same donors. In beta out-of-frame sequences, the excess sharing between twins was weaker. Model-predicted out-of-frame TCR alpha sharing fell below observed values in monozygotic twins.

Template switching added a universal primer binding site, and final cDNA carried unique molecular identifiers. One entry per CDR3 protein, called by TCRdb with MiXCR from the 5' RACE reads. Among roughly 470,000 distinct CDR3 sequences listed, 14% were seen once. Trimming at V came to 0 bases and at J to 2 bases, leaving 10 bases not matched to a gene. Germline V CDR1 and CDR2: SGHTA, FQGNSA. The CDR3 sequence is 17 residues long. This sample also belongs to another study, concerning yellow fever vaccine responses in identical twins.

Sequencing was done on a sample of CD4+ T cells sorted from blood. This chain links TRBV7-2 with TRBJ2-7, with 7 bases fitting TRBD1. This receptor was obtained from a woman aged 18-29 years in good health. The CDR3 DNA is TGTGCCAGCAGCTTAGCGGGTAGTACGGGACAGCCCTACGAGCAGTACTTC. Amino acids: CASSLAGSTGQPYEQYF.